These 27 T cell receptor beta chains came from one sample sequenced in a study of blood T cell repertoires in COVID-19. Sequenced by immunoSEQ multiplex PCR; TCRdb stores in-frame clones only, minus some. The sample has 55,000 or so clones, 90% seen once. The sequencing input was peripheral blood. The receptors here all came from a man aged 40-55 years with acute or convalescent COVID-19.

The chain combines TRBV4-1 with TRBJ2-1; a weak D match, TRBD2 (6 bases). The CDR3 has 14 residues. Germline-derived CDR1 and CDR2 are MGHRA and YSYEKL. The V and J ends lost 4 bases and 5 bases respectively, with 12 bases between them. The CDR3 here is CASSLRLGDNEQFF. CDR3 nucleotides: TGCGCCAGCAGCCTCCGACTAGGAGACAATGAGCAGTTCTTC.

Only a few counts were recorded for this clone. This chain links TRBV4-1 with TRBJ1-1, with D perhaps matching TRBD1 (5 bases). Germline loops: CDR1 MGHRA, CDR2 YSYEKL. The CDR3 sequence is 17 residues long. Trimming took off 4 bases at V and 2 bases at J, with 20 bases between the two ends. CDR3: CASSPRAGTGDNTEAFF. The CDR3 DNA follows: TGCGCCAGCAGCCCCCGGGCCGGGACTGGGGACAACACTGAAGCTTTCTTT.

The V gene is TRBV7-8, the J gene TRBJ2-5, with 7 positions matching TRBD2. Trimming removed 4 bases from V and 2 bases from J; junction bases left unmatched: 7. The CDR3 length is 15 residues. The germline gives CDR1 SGHVS, CDR2 FQNEAQ. The CDR3 reads CASSYMGGLQETQYF. CDR3 nucleotides: TGTGCCAGCAGCTACATGGGGGGACTACAAGAGACCCAGTACTTC. The complete variable domain, with remaining parts taken from reference TRBV7-8 and TRBJ2-5, reads GAGVSQSPRYKVAKRGQDVALRCDPISGHVSLFWYQQALGQGPEFLTYFQNEAQLDKSGLPSDRFFAERPEGSVSTLKIQRTQQEDSAVYLCASSYMGGLQETQYFGPGTRLLVL.

In DNA, the CDR3 is TGTGCCAGCAGTTATCTGGGCGGGAGGGCCGATTTAATGACAGATACGCAGTATTTT. Residues: CASSYLGGRADLMTDTQYF. This chain connects TRBV6-2 or TRBV6-3 to TRBJ2-3; 9 positions match TRBD2. Germline CDR1 is MNHEY and CDR2 is SVGEGT. V shed 3 bases and J 3 bases; nucleotides not matched to a gene: 16. The CDR3 covers 19 residues.

CDR3 DNA sequence: TGTGCCACCAGCAGAGGGACAGCCTCACCCCTCCACTTT. Protein sequence: CATSRGTASPLHF. The V call is TRBV15, the J call TRBJ1-6; maybe TRBD1 (6 bases). The CDR3 covers 13 residues. Trimming left V 1 base short and J 10 bases short, with 8 bases between. From germline, CDR1 is LNHNV and CDR2 YYDKDF (reference sequence).

Only one count was recorded for this clone. V usage is TRBV27 and J usage is TRBJ1-1; perhaps TRBD1 as D (5 bases). CDR1 and CDR2 (germline): MNHEY, SMNVEV (reference sequence). CDR3 length: 15 amino acids. The V gene lost 2 bases and the J gene lost 2 bases, with 12 bases spanning the gap. CDR3 sequence: CASSLRSTANTEAFF. The CDR3 DNA sequence: TGTGCCAGCAGTTTAAGGTCGACAGCAAACACTGAAGCTTTCTTT.

This chain links TRBV21-1 with TRBJ2-2; no DNA check was done on the table's D call, TRBD2. TRBV21-1 is reported as a pseudogene. CDR3 length equals 16 residues. The CDR3 DNA sequence: TGTGCCAGCAGCAAAGTAGCGGGAGGGGGCACCGGGGAGCTGTTTTTT. Translation gives CASSKVAGGGTGELFF.

This chain joins TRBV4-1 and TRBJ2-5; D unclear. The V end was cut by 3 bases, the J end by 5 bases, with 16 bases between. The CDR3 length is 15 residues. CDR1 and CDR2 (germline): MGHRA, YSYEKL. DNA for the CDR3: TGCGCCAGCAGCCATTCGGGTCTGCCCACGGAGACCCAGTACTTC. Its protein is CASSHSGLPTETQYF.

Worth noting for this clone: An end of the junction does not agree with germline; a read error may underlie this. The genes are TRBV9 and TRBJ1-1; D gene ambiguous. The CDR3 sequence is 14 residues long. Per the germline V gene, CDR1 is SGDLS and CDR2 is YYNGEE. CDR3 sequence: CASSPSGMNAEAFF. The CDR3 DNA is TGTGCCAGCAGCCCATCGGGAATGAACGCTGAAGCTTTCTTT.

V and J are TRBV6-5 and TRBJ1-3; tentatively, D is TRBD1 (6 bases). Germline V gene lookup returns CDR1 MNHEY and CDR2 SVGAGI. The ends were cut back, 8 bases at V and 2 bases at J, with 16 bases in the middle. The CDR3 is 15 residues long. Here the CDR3 reads CASGKTGLAGNTIYF. CDR3 bases: TGTGCCAGCGGAAAAACAGGGTTGGCTGGAAACACCATATATTTT.

This sequence joins TRBV19 and TRBJ1-5; maybe TRBD1 (6 bases). Trimming left V 3 bases short and J 2 bases short, with 8 bases between. This CDR3 has 14 residues. Germline-derived CDR1 and CDR2 are LNHDA and SQIVND (reference sequence). The CDR3 loop is CASSISGGNQPQHF. DNA of the CDR3: TGTGCCAGTAGTATTTCAGGGGGCAATCAGCCCCAGCATTTT.

As concerns this clone: Germline and junction disagree at one end, which may indicate a read error. The rearrangement links TRBV24-1 to TRBJ2-4; no reliable D call. Germline V gives CDR1 KGHDR, CDR2 SFDVKD. The CDR3 has 13 residues. CDR3 DNA sequence: TGTGCCACCAGTGACCGAGCCGAAAACATTCAGTACTTC. Residues: CATSDRAENIQYF.

V is TRBV2 and J is TRBJ2-5; 8 positions match TRBD2. After removal of 5 bases from V and 7 bases from J, the junction contained 9 bases not matched to a gene. The CDR3 runs 14 residues. Looked up from germline, CDR1 is SNHLY and CDR2 is FYNNEI. CDR3: CASSTGGRIGTQYF. DNA for the CDR3: TGTGCCAGCAGTACTGGCGGGAGGATCGGGACCCAGTACTTC.

The chain is built from TRBV7-9 and TRBJ1-4; D gene unclear. Trimming stripped 4 bases from V and 9 bases from J, with 18 bases between. CDR1 SEHNR and CDR2 FQNEAQ come from the germline V gene (reference sequence). This CDR3 region has 15 residues. CDR3 residues: CASSSRTASGKKLFF. In DNA form, the CDR3 reads TGTGCCAGCAGCTCTAGGACGGCCTCGGGGAAAAAACTGTTTTTT.

The chain recombines TRBV4-2 with TRBJ1-2; possibly TRBD1 for D (6 bases). This CDR3 is built from 18 residues. V gave up 2 bases and J gave up 1 base, with 20 bases separating them. Germline loops: CDR1 LGHNA, CDR2 YNFKEQ. The CDR3: CASSQPAPRGEGNYGYTF. CDR3 coding DNA: TGTGCCAGCAGCCAACCGGCCCCCAGGGGCGAGGGTAACTATGGCTACACCTTC.

The CDR3 nucleotides read TGTGCCAGCAGCTTCCGGGACAGATACGGCGAGCAGTACTTC. Protein product: CASSFRDRYGEQYF. The gene calls are TRBV5-6 and TRBJ2-7, with 7 bases matching TRBD1. The germline V gene encodes CDR1 SGHDT and CDR2 YYEEEE. V was pared by 2 bases and J by 6 bases, with 8 bases of the junction left unmatched. The CDR3 contains 14 residues. The whole variable domain, filled in from reference TRBV5-6 and TRBJ2-7, reads DAGVTQSPTHLIKTRGQQVTLRCSPKSGHDTVSWYQQALGQGPQFIFQYYEEEERQRGNFPDRFSGHQFPNYSSELNVNALLLGDSALYLCASSFRDRYGEQYFGPGTRLTVT.

The genes are TRBV2 and TRBJ1-2, with D unresolved. The CDR3 has 14 amino acids. The V gene's germline CDR1 is SNHLY and CDR2 FYNNEI. Trimming cost V 4 bases and J 6 bases, with 15 bases left between them. The CDR3 nucleotides read TGTGCCAGCAGTGCGCGGGGTATGTCGAATGGCTACACCTTC. Residues: CASSARGMSNGYTF.

The chain carries TRBV27 and TRBJ2-1; TRBD2 agrees at 9 bases. Trimming removed 7 bases from V and 5 bases from J; junction bases left unmatched: 3. Germline CDR1 MNHEY, CDR2 SMNVEV (reference sequence). The length of the CDR3 is 13 residues. In nucleotides, the CDR3 is TGTGCCAGCAAGACTAGCGGACACAATGAGCAGTTCTTC. Protein sequence: CASKTSGHNEQFF.

The V and J genes are TRBV2 and TRBJ1-1, with 10 nucleotides matching TRBD1. Looked up from germline, CDR1 is SNHLY and CDR2 is FYNNEI. V shed 7 bases, J shed 6 bases, and the junction held 14 bases outside the gene matches. This CDR3 region has 16 residues. The CDR3 protein is CASTSGDRGGGAEAFF. CDR3 DNA sequence: TGTGCCAGCACCTCCGGGGACAGGGGAGGTGGTGCTGAAGCTTTCTTT. The whole variable domain, remainder taken from reference TRBV2 and TRBJ1-1, is EPEVTQTPSHQVTQMGQEVILRCVPISNHLYFYWYRQILGQKVEFLVSFYNNEISEKSEIFDDQFSVERPDGSNFTLKIRSTKLEDSAMYFCASTSGDRGGGAEAFFGQGTRLTVV.

The chain links TRBV28 to TRBJ1-1; D remains ambiguous. CDR1 and CDR2 (germline): MDHEN, SYDVKM. The length of the CDR3 is 13 residues. V lost 7 bases and J lost 5, with 14 bases in between. The CDR3 sequence is CASTVQMRTEAFF. As DNA, the CDR3 is TGTGCCAGCACAGTACAGATGAGAACTGAAGCTTTCTTT.

The rearrangement joins TRBV3-1 (or the pseudogene TRBV3-2) to TRBJ1-1; no clear D. V lost 4 bases, J lost 5 bases, and 17 bases lay in between. The CDR3 has 15 amino acids. The germline gives CDR1 LGHDT, CDR2 YNNKEL (reference sequence). The CDR3 protein is CASSLGSGRATEAFF. Written as DNA, the CDR3 is TGTGCCAGCAGCCTCGGGTCTGGCCGAGCTACTGAAGCTTTCTTT.

This clone appeared once. The chain has TRBV9 and TRBJ2-2; 9 bases are a match to TRBD1. The germline gives CDR1 SGDLS, CDR2 YYNGEE. The CDR3 loop spans 15 amino acids. The J segment lost 4 bases and the V segment lost 7 bases, leaving 8 bases of the junction unmatched. As DNA, the CDR3 is TGTGCCAGCGGACCACAGGGGGCGCGCACCGGGGAGCTGTTTTTT. This sequence encodes CASGPQGARTGELFF.

The chain combines TRBV6-6 with TRBJ2-7; 11 positions match TRBD2. Germline loops: CDR1 MNHNY, CDR2 SVGAGI (reference sequence). The J segment lost 4 bases and the V segment lost 7 bases, leaving 6 bases of the junction unmatched. The CDR3 has 14 amino acids. The CDR3 sequence is CASTQTSGIYEQYF. CDR3 bases: TGTGCCAGCACCCAGACTAGCGGGATTTACGAGCAGTACTTC.

This clone was picked up one time. J is TRBJ1-2 and V is TRBV30, with TRBD1 as a possible D gene (5 bases). CDR1 and CDR2 from the germline V gene are GTSNPN and SVGIG (reference sequence). V was pared by 0 bases and J by 5 bases, with 10 bases between. The CDR3 sequence is 13 residues long. The CDR3 DNA follows: TGTGCCTGGAGTGTACAGGCTTCATATGGCTACACCTTC. Translation: CAWSVQASYGYTF.

This chain connects TRBV19 to TRBJ2-6; 13 positions match TRBD2. The length of the CDR3 is 18 residues. In germline, CDR1 is LNHDA, CDR2 SQIVND (reference sequence). The trim removed 2 bases at V and 1 base at J, leaving 2 bases unmatched. The CDR3 region is CASSILGLAGSGANVLTF. The CDR3, as DNA: TGTGCCAGTAGTATATTGGGACTAGCGGGATCTGGGGCCAACGTCCTGACTTTC.

The chain employs TRBV7-6 and TRBJ2-5; unclear D gene. V lost 5 bases to trimming and J lost 2 bases, with 9 bases between them. Germline CDR1 is SGHVS and CDR2 is FNYEAQ. This CDR3 is 13 amino acids long. As DNA, the CDR3 is TGTGCCAGCAGCAGAGGTCGGCAAGAGACCCAGTACTTC. This translates into CASSRGRQETQYF.

The V call is TRBV9, the J call TRBJ2-1; the match to TRBD2 covers 13 bases. The germline gives CDR1 SGDLS, CDR2 YYNGEE. The CDR3 extends over 16 amino acids. V lost 0 bases to trimming and J lost 7 bases; unmatched junction nucleotides: 4. The CDR3 DNA reads as TGTGCCAGCAGCGTAGCCGGACTAGCGGGAGAGAATGAGCAGTTCTTC. This translates into CASSVAGLAGENEQFF.